This T cell receptor beta chain was captured in a study of blood T cell repertoires in COVID-19. Overall study: COVID-19 samples, acute and convalescent, were from the United States, Italy and Spain. Nucleic acid was either cDNA or gDNA, and it came from T cells, B-cell-depleted T cells, or PBMCs.

Authors' methods: Using reference gene primer amplification, nucleated cell counts were estimated. Sequenced by immunoSEQ multiplex PCR; TCRdb stores in-frame clones only, minus some. Clone size and the V and J calls come from that table; the DNA yielded D and trimming. Altogether 200,000 to 300,000 clones are present, about nine tenths being singletons, with the ten largest covering roughly 0.8%. The germline V gene encodes CDR1 SGHRS and CDR2 YFSETQ. V was shortened by 2 bases and J by 4 bases, with 11 bases between the two germline ends. The CDR3 sequence is 14 residues long. The sequencing sample was made of peripheral blood. The clonotype was recovered from a man aged 25-45 years with COVID-19, enrolled during active disease. The chain joins TRBV5-1 to TRBJ2-3; D gene unclear. The CDR3 DNA sequence: TGCGCCAGCAGCTTACGAGTGCTGGCAGATACGCAGTATTTT. Translation gives CASSLRVLADTQYF. Full variable domain (outside the CDR3, taken from reference TRBV5-1 and TRBJ2-3): KAGVTQTPRYLIKTRGQQVTLSCSPISGHRSVSWYQQTPGQGLQFLFEYFSETQRNKGNFPGRFSGRQFSNSRSEMNVSTLELGDSALYLCASSLRVLADTQYFGPGTRLTVL.